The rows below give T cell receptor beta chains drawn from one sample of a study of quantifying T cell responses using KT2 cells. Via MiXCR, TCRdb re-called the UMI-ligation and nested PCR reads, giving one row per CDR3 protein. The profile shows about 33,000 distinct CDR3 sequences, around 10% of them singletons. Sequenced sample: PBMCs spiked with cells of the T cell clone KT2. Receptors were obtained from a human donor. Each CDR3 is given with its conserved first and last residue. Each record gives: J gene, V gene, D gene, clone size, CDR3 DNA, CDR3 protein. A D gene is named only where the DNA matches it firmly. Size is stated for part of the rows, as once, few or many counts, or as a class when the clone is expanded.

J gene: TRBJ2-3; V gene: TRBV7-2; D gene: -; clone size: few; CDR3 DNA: TGTGCCAGCAGCTTGTACACAGATACGCAGTATTTT; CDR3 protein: CASSLYTDTQYF
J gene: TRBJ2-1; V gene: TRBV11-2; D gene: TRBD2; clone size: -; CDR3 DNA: TGTGCCAGCAGCCCATGGACTAGCGGGAGGGAGCAGTTCTTC; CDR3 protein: CASSPWTSGREQFF
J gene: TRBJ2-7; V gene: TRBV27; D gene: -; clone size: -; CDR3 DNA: TGTGCCAGCAGTGAGACAGCAGCCTACGAGCAGTACTTC; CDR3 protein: CASSETAAYEQYF
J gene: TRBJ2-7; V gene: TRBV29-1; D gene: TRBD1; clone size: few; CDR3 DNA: TGCAGCGTTAATGGACAGGTCGGCTCCTACGAGCAGTACTTC; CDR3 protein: CSVNGQVGSYEQYF
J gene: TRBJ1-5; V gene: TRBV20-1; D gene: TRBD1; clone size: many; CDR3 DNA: TGCAGTGCTATCCCGGGACAGGGGTGGCAGCCCCAGCATTTT; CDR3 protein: CSAIPGQGWQPQHF
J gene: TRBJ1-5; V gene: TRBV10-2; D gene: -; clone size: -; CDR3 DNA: TGCGCCAGCAGTGCTTTGAGGACTCCGGGACGGCAGCCCCAGCATTTT; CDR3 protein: CASSALRTPGRQPQHF
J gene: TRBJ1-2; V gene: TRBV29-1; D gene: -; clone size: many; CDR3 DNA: TGCAGCGTTGTTTGGGTCTCCGGATTCGATCCTAACTATGGCTACACCTTC; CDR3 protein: CSVVWVSGFDPNYGYTF
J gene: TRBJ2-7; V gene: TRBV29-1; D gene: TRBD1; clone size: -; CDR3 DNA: TGCAGCGTTGAGCTTGGGACAGGGGGCTTCGAGCAGTACTTC; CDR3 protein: CSVELGTGGFEQYF
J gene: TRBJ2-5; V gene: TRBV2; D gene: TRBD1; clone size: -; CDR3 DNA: TGTGCCAGCAGCCCCGACAGGGGAAGGCAAGAGACCCAGTACTTC; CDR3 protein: CASSPDRGRQETQYF
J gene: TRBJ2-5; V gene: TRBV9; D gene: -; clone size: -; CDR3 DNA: TGTGCCAGCAGCGTAGGAGGGGGAGAGACCCAGTACTTC; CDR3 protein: CASSVGGGETQYF
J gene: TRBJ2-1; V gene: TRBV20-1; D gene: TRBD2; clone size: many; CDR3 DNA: TGCAGTGCTAGAGTGACTAGCGGGAGGGCTGGTGAGCAGTTCTTC; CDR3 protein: CSARVTSGRAGEQFF
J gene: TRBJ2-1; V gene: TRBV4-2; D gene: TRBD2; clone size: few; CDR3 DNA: TGTGCCAGCAGCCAAAATCCTAGCGGGGACAATGAGCAGTTCTTC; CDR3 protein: CASSQNPSGDNEQFF
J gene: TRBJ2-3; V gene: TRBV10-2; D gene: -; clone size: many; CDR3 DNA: TGCGCCAGCAGTGGAACTAGCTGGTACTCTAGCACAGATACGCAGTATTTT; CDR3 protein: CASSGTSWYSSTDTQYF
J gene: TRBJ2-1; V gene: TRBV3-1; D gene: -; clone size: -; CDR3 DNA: TGTGCCAGCAGCCAAGATCTTCGGGCCTACAATGAGCAGTTCTTC; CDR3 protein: CASSQDLRAYNEQFF
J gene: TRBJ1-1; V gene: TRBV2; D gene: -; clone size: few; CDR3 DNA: TGTGCCAGCTTAGCGCTGATGAACACTGAAGCTTTCTTT; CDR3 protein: CASLALMNTEAFF
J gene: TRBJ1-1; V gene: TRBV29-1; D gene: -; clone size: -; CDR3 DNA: TGCAGCGGCGGGCAACCAACGGCCGAAGCTTTCTTT; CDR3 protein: CSGGQPTAEAFF
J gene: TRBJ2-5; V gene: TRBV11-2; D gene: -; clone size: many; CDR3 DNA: TGTGCCAGCAATCCTGGACCGACGGAGACCCAGTACTTC; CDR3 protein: CASNPGPTETQYF
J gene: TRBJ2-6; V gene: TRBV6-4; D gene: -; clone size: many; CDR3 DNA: TGTGCCAGCAGTGACTCAAGCGGCTCTGGGGCCAACGTCCTGACTTTC; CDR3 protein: CASSDSSGSGANVLTF
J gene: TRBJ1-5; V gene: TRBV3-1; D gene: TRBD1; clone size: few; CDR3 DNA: TGTGCCAGCAGCCGGGGAGACAGGGGAGGAATGCCCCAGCATTTT; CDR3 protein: CASSRGDRGGMPQHF
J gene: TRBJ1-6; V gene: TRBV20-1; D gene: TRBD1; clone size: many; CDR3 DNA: TGCAGTGCTAGAGAGGGGGCAGGACAGGGGCCGCCTATCCTCCACTTT; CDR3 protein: CSAREGAGQGPPILHF